This TCR beta chain derives from a study of CD8+ T cells in alopecia areata. Study information: The study gave tofacitinib for 6 to 18 months, then 6 months off drug. Scoring of severity for treated patients was based on percentage of affected scalp area.

RNA extraction was followed by reverse transcription into cDNA, which acted as the sequencing template. The assay was immunoSEQ multiplex PCR, and TCRdb's table has in-frame clones only and misses some. This sample has fewer than 15,000 clones, with approximately 71% found just once. Treatment noted: oral pan-JAK inhibitor, 5-10 mg twice daily. Peripheral blood, together with lesional scalp punch biopsies, was collected from alopecia areata patients. On this clone: The antigen is undetermined.

V dropped 6 bases and J dropped 2 bases, with 17 bases sitting between them. The CDR3 is made up of 14 amino acids. Germline-derived CDR1 and CDR2 are SQVTM and ANQGSEA. Study results and limitations: Scalp repertoires also include resident alphabeta T cells from normal skin. Scalp clonality dropped significantly under tofacitinib, as did expanded CD8+ top-100 clones.

This specimen consisted of skin, obtained at week 4, from a patient treated with tofacitinib. The chain employs TRBV29-1 and TRBJ2-7; maybe TRBD1 (5 bases). This receptor was obtained from a human donor with alopecia areata. CDR3 sequence reads: CSVRVQLRAYEQYF. CDR3 DNA: TGCAGCGTCAGGGTCCAGCTGCGAGCCTACGAGCAGTACTTC.